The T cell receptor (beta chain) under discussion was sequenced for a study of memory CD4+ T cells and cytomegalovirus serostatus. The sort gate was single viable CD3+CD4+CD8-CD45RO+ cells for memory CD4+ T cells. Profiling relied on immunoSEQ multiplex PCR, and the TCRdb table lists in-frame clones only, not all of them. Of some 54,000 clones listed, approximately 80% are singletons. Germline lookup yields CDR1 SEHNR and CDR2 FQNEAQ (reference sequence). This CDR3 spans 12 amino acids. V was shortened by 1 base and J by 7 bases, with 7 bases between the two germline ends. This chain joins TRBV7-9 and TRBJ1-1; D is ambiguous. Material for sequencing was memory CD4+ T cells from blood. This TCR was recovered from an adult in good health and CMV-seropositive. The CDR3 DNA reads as TGTGCCAGCAGCTTAGAGGTGGGTGAAGCTTTCTTT. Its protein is CASSLEVGEAFF.